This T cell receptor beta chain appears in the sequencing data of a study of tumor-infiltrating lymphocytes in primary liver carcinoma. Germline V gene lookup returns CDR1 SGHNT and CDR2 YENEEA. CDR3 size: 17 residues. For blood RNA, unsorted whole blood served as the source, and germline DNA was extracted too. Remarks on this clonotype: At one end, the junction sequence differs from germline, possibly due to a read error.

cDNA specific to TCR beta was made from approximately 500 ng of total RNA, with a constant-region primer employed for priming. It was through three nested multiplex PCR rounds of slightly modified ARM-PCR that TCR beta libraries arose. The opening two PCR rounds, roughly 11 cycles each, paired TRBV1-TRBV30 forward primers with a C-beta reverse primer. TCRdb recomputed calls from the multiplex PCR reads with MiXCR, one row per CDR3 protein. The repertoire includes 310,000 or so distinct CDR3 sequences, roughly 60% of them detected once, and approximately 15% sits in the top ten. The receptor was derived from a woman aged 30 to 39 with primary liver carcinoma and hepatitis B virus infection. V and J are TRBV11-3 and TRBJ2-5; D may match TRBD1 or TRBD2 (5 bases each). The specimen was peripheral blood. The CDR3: CASGFGDLRDGQEAQYF. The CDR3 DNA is TGTGCCAGCGGCTTTGGGGATCTCAGGGACGGGCAAGAGGCCCAGTACTTC.